The 10 T cell receptor beta chains below all came from one sample that was sequenced in a study of beta chain features in type 1 diabetes. Study outcomes and limitations: All four CD4+ subsets of Type 1 diabetes patients contained TCRB CDR3s that were moderately but significantly shorter.

Of the isolated RNA, all was reverse transcribed, and so the sequenced material was expressed TCRB transcripts. Assay: immunoSEQ multiplex PCR; the TCRdb copy retains only in-frame clones and omits some. The sample lists more than 300,000 clones; 9.6% were seen once. These TCRs' antigens remain unknown. Sequenced sample: central memory CD4+ T cells from blood. Receptor source: a man younger than 45 with type 1 diabetes.

The chain employs TRBV6-5 and TRBJ2-2; possibly TRBD1 or TRBD2 for D (6 bases each). Looked up from germline, CDR1 is MNHEY and CDR2 is SVGAGI. The CDR3 contains 15 residues. Trimming cost V 8 bases and J 7 bases, with 20 bases left between them. The CDR3: CASRQTPEGGGELFF. The CDR3 DNA reads as TGTGCCAGCCGCCAAACCCCAGAGGGGGGCGGGGAGCTGTTTTTT.

The J gene is TRBJ2-5, the V gene TRBV25-1; D possibly corresponds to TRBD2 (5 bases). The germline V gene encodes CDR1 MGHDK and CDR2 SYGVNS. The CDR3 is made up of 13 amino acids. Trimming took 8 bases from V and 0 from J, leaving 10 bases between them. The DNA for the CDR3 is TGTGCCAGCGTCGGGGTGTACCAAGAGACCCAGTACTTC. This sequence encodes CASVGVYQETQYF.

This clone was seen a few times. This sequence joins TRBV11-3 and TRBJ2-5; a weak D match, TRBD1 (6 bases). The ends were cut back, 7 bases at V and 1 base at J, with 16 bases in the middle. CDR3 length equals 15 residues. The germline V gene has CDR1 SGHNT and CDR2 YENEEA. DNA of the CDR3: TGTGCCAGCACCCAAAGAACAGGGATCCAAGAGACCCAGTACTTC. Protein sequence: CASTQRTGIQETQYF. Filled out from reference TRBV11-3 and TRBJ2-5, the complete variable domain reads EAGVVQSPRYKIIEKKQPVAFWCNPISGHNTLYWYLQNLGQGPELLIRYENEEAVDDSQLPKDRFSAERLKGVDSTLKIQPAELGDSAVYLCASTQRTGIQETQYFGPGTRLLVL.

The chain joins TRBV2 to TRBJ2-1; D possibly uses TRBD1 or TRBD2 (5 bases each). The CDR3 sequence is 13 residues long. The V end lost 3 bases, the J end lost 12 bases, and 15 bases lay between the germline ends. Per germline, CDR1 SNHLY and CDR2 FYNNEI. DNA for the CDR3: TGTGCCAGCAGTGAGACAGTCGGGGTGGGGCAGTTCTTC. The encoded protein is CASSETVGVGQFF.

The rearrangement joins TRBV7-2 to TRBJ2-6; the D gene is possibly TRBD2 (5 bases). This CDR3 is 15 amino acids long. In germline, CDR1 is SGHTA, CDR2 FQGNSA. The V and J ends lost 4 bases and 2 bases respectively, with 9 bases between them. The CDR3 is CASSYPGAGANVLTF. The DNA of the CDR3 is TGTGCCAGCAGCTACCCCGGGGCTGGGGCCAACGTCCTGACTTTC.

The chain combines TRBV4-1 with TRBJ1-1; 8 nucleotides line up with TRBD1. Germline CDR1 and CDR2: MGHRA and YSYEKL. CDR3 length: 14 amino acids. The trim removed 2 bases at V and 9 bases at J, leaving 8 bases unmatched. Written as DNA, the CDR3 is TGCGCCAGCAGCCAAATGGGGACAGGATTTCAAGCTTTCTTT. Translated, it gives CASSQMGTGFQAFF.

In its sample, this clone was seen a few times. This chain links TRBV18 with TRBJ2-7, with D unresolved. The CDR3 runs to 15 residues. The V end lost 2 bases, the J end lost 5 bases, and 16 bases lay between the germline ends. From germline, CDR1 is KGHSH and CDR2 LQKENI. CDR3 sequence reads: CASSPTAQGRNEQYF. The CDR3 DNA follows: TGTGCCAGCTCACCAACAGCCCAAGGCCGGAACGAGCAGTACTTC.

The sample holds many counts of this clone. The J gene is TRBJ2-1, the V gene TRBV4-2, with TRBD1 matching over 7 bases. Looked up from germline, CDR1 is LGHNA and CDR2 is YNFKEQ. The trim removed 5 bases at V and 10 bases at J, leaving 2 bases unmatched. The CDR3 sequence is 11 residues long. CDR3 amino acids: CASSVQGEQFF. For the CDR3, the DNA is TGTGCCAGCAGCGTACAGGGGGAGCAGTTCTTC.

The DNA of the CDR3 is TGTGCCATCAGTGACGGAGAGCTCTCTGGAAACACCATATATTTT. As protein: CAISDGELSGNTIYF. The rearrangement joins TRBV10-3 to TRBJ1-3; D unresolved. The CDR3 is 15 residues long. V was cut by 3 bases and J by 0 bases, with 9 bases left in between. Per germline, CDR1 ENHRY and CDR2 SYGVKD.

This chain uses TRBV11-1 with TRBJ2-4, with a tentative D call TRBD2 (5 bases). Germline CDR1 SGHAT, CDR2 FQDESV (reference sequence). V dropped 5 bases and J dropped 6 bases, with 17 bases sitting between them. The CDR3 has 15 amino acids. Here the CDR3 reads CASSPSTSIGNIQYF. The CDR3 nucleotides read TGTGCCAGCAGCCCCAGTACTAGTATTGGAAACATTCAGTACTTC.